Described below is a single T cell receptor beta chain sequence and its context. Its antigen is unknown. Germline-derived CDR1 and CDR2 are MNHEY and SMNVEV (reference sequence). V lost 8 bases and J lost 1, with 15 bases in between. The CDR3 has 15 residues. These data belong to a study of tumor-infiltrating lymphocytes in localized non-small cell lung cancer. About the research overall: Some samples were collected after neoadjuvant chemotherapy; smokers, never-smokers and several histologies were included.

Here immunoSEQ multiplex PCR was the method, and the copy in TCRdb shows in-frame clones only, minus some. The sample holds about 9,800 clones, 60% to 80% seen once. Findings and limits, study-wide: No link was found between tumor T-cell fraction and recurrence-free survival. Immunotypes IM1 and IM2 had similar TCR-derived T-cell fractions.

This chain connects TRBV27 to TRBJ2-1; D may be TRBD2 (6 bases). The TCR originated in a human donor with non-small cell lung cancer. What was sequenced was lung tumor tissue. The CDR3 here is CASQIPGTSYNEQFF. CDR3 in DNA: TGTGCCAGCCAGATACCCGGGACTTCCTACAATGAGCAGTTCTTC.